A selection of T cell receptor beta chains follows, all from one sample in a study of blood T cell repertoires in COVID-19. Using immunoSEQ multiplex PCR, the repertoire was profiled, and TCRdb retains in-frame clones only, with some absent. The repertoire holds about 150,000 clones, approximately 81% seen once, with around 8% in the top ten. Material for sequencing was peripheral blood. Receptors originate from a woman between 55 and 75 years old with active or convalescent COVID-19. Each CDR3 is given with its conserved first and last residue. A D gene is named only where the DNA matches it firmly. Expanded clones are given a class, and other clones once, few, many or no size at all.

>-|TRBJ1-6|14|TRBV27|-
TGTGCCAGCAGCGGCGGGGTTACAGATTCACCCCTCCACTTT
CASSGGVTDSPLHF
>-|TRBJ2-5|15|TRBV7-2|-
TGTGCCAGCAGCCTACCCATGACTAGTTCAGAGACCCAGTACTTC
CASSLPMTSSETQYF
>-|TRBJ2-5|14|TRBV19|-
TGTGCCAGTAGTGGACGCCTCGGGGTAGAGACCCAGTACTTC
CASSGRLGVETQYF
>-|TRBJ1-1|12|TRBV10-3|-
TGTGCCATCAGTGAGGGGGCCCTGAGAGCTTTCTTT
CAISEGALRAFF
>-|TRBJ1-5|14|TRBV6-5|-
TGTGCCAGCAGGACGGGGGTTAGCAATCAGCCCCAGCATTTT
CASRTGVSNQPQHF
>-|TRBJ2-3|15|TRBV28|-
TGTGCCAGCCGGCGACCGGGACACCGCACAGATACGCAGTATTTT
CASRRPGHRTDTQYF
>-|TRBJ2-1|12|TRBV12-3/TRBV12-4|TRBD1
TGTGCCAGCAGTTTAACAACAGGGGTACGGTTCTTC
CASSLTTGVRFF
>-|TRBJ2-5|16|TRBV5-8|TRBD2
TGTGCCAGCAGCACTCGACTAGCGGGAGGGCTGGAGACCCAGTACTTC
CASSTRLAGGLETQYF
>-|TRBJ1-2|12|TRBV28|-
TGTGCCAGCAGCGCAGGGGACTATGGCTACACCTTC
CASSAGDYGYTF
>-|TRBJ2-7|14|TRBV11-1|TRBD1
TGTGCCAGCAGCCGGGACAGGGTCTCCTACGAGCAGTACTTC
CASSRDRVSYEQYF
>-|TRBJ1-6|13|TRBV19|-
TGTGCCAGCGGCGGACAAAGCAATTCACCCCTCCACTTT
CASGGQSNSPLHF
>-|TRBJ2-1|17|TRBV5-1|TRBD2
TGCGCCAGCAGCCGCCCCCACTACCGGGGGGGCTTTAATGAGCAGTTCTTC
CASSRPHYRGGFNEQFF
>-|TRBJ2-2|18|TRBV3-1/TRBV3-2|-
TGTGCCAGCAGCCGCGGACAGGGGTCAGCGGGAGTAGGCGGGGAGCTGTTTTTT
CASSRGQGSAGVGGELFF
>-|TRBJ1-3|13|TRBV6-5|-
TGTGCCAGCATTGGGGGGTCCGGAAACACCATATATTTT
CASIGGSGNTIYF
>-|TRBJ1-3|15|TRBV7-6|-
TGTGCCAGCAGCTTAGAGGGACAAGCTGGAAACACCATATATTTT
CASSLEGQAGNTIYF
>-|TRBJ1-4|12|TRBV19|-
TGTGCCAGTAGTAGATGGGGGGGAAAACTGTTTTTT
CASSRWGGKLFF
>-|TRBJ2-1|15|TRBV27|TRBD2
TGTGCCAGCAGGTTAGCGGGAGCGTCCTACAATGAGCAGTTCTTC
CASRLAGASYNEQFF
>few|TRBJ2-1|14|TRBV3-1/TRBV3-2|-
TGTGCCAGCAGCCAAGGTGGGAGCGGTAATGAGCAGTTCTTC
CASSQGGSGNEQFF
>-|TRBJ2-1|12|TRBV19|-
TGTGCCAGTAGTCAGGGGTCCGGTGAGCAGTTCTTC
CASSQGSGEQFF
>-|TRBJ2-3|17|TRBV5-4|TRBD1
TGTGCCAGCACCTTCCTAACAGGGGGCGTAAGCACAGATACGCAGTATTTT
CASTFLTGGVSTDTQYF
>-|TRBJ2-2|16|TRBV2|TRBD2
TGTGCCAGCAGGCCGACTAGCGGGGAAGCCACCGGGGAGCTGTTTTTT
CASRPTSGEATGELFF
>-|TRBJ1-4|15|TRBV6-5|TRBD1
TGTGCCAGCAGTTATGGGACAGGGTCGAATGAAAAACTGTTTTTT
CASSYGTGSNEKLFF